This T cell receptor (beta chain) was recovered during a study of shared clonotypes between healthy human individuals. Whole-study findings and limits: Rarefaction revealed incomplete sorted-subset sequencing despite large depth.

The method was immunoSEQ multiplex PCR; TCRdb's version includes in-frame clones alone and lacks a portion of them. The table has 1.5 million to 2.5 million clones, less than 95% seen once. The CDR3 length is 14 residues. Germline V gene lookup returns CDR1 LNHDA and CDR2 SQIVND (reference sequence). V lost 5 bases and J 0 bases, leaving 11 bases between the germline ends. In the naive CD8 group, cells lacked CD45RO and were positively selected for CCR7, so terminally differentiated effector memory CD45RA+ cells were left out. Concerning this clone itself: Antigen unknown.

Material for sequencing was naive CD8+ T cells sorted from blood. This TCR came from a man aged 18 to 35 in good health. The chain recombines TRBV19 with TRBJ2-7; D ambiguous. CDR3 region: CASSWELSSYEQYF. For the CDR3, the DNA is TGTGCCAGTAGTTGGGAACTGAGCTCCTACGAGCAGTACTTC.